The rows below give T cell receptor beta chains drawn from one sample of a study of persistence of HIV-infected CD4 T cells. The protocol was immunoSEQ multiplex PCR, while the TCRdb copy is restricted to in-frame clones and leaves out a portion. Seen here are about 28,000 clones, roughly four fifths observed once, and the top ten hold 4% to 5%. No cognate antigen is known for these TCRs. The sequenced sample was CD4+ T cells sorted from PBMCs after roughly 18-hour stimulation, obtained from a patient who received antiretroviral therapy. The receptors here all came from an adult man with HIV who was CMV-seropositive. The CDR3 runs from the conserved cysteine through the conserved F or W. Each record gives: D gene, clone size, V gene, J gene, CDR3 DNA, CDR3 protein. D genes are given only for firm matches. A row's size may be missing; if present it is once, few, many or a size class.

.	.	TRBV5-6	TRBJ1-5	TGTGCCAGCAGCAGGCGGGCCCGCAATCAGCCCCAGCATTTT	CASSRRARNQPQHF
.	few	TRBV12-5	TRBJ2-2	TGTGCTAGTGGTTTACGTCAGGGAGAGGCCGGGGAGCTGTTTTTT	CASGLRQGEAGELFF
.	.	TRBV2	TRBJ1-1	TGTGCCAGCAACCCGACAGTTCTCACTGAAGCTTTCTTT	CASNPTVLTEAFF
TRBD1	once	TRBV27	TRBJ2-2	TGTGCCAGCAGTTGGGCCCGGACAGGGGGTCCTGGGGAGCTGTTTTTT	CASSWARTGGPGELFF
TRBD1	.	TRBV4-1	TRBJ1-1	TGCGCCAGCAGCCGCGGACAGGGAGAGATGAACACTGAAGCTTTCTTT	CASSRGQGEMNTEAFF
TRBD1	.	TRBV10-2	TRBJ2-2	TGCGCCAGCAGTGACTCCCGGACAGGGCGGGCCGGGGAGCTGTTTTTT	CASSDSRTGRAGELFF
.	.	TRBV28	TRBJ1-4	TGTGCCAGCGGCGCATCGCGCCCGGGCCCCGGACCGTTTTTT	CASGASRPGPGPFF
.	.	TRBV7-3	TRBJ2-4	TGTGCCAGCAGCCCGCAAATTATCAGTGGGGATGCCAAAAACATTCAGTACTTC	CASSPQIISGDAKNIQYF
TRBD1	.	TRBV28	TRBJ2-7	TGTGCCAGCAGTTTATTCCCATCCGGGACAGACTTCTCCGAGCAGTACTTC	CASSLFPSGTDFSEQYF
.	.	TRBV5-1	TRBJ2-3	TGCGCCAGCAGCTTGGCCGCGGTAAACACAGATACGCAGTATTTT	CASSLAAVNTDTQYF
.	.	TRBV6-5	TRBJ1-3	TGTGCCAGCAGCCGACGTCAGGGAACGGGAAACACCATATATTTT	CASSRRQGTGNTIYF
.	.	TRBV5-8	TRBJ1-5	TGTGCCAGCAGCTGGGACCTTTATAGCAATCAGCCCCAGCATTTT	CASSWDLYSNQPQHF
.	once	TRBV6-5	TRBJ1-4	TGTGCCAGTAGAGGTAGCCGTAATGAAAAACTGTTTTTT	CASRGSRNEKLFF
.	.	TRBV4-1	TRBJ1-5	TGCGCCAGTTCCCAGCAGGGGATAGATCAGCCCCAGCATTTT	CASSQQGIDQPQHF
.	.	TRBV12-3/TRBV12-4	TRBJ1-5	TGTGCCAGCAGTTTGACGGGCCAGCCCCAGCATTTT	CASSLTGQPQHF
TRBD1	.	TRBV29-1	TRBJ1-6	TGCAGCGTTGAAATGGGACAGTATAATTCACCCCTCCACTTT	CSVEMGQYNSPLHF
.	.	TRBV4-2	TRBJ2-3	TGTGCCAGCAGCCAAGGGGACTTGACGCAGTATTTT	CASSQGDLTQYF
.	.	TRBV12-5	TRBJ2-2	TGTGCTAGTGGTCCCGACGGGACGGGCGGGGAGCTGTTTTTT	CASGPDGTGGELFF
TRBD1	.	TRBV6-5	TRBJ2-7	TGTGCCAGCATCGGGACAGCCTCCTACGAGCAGTACTTC	CASIGTASYEQYF
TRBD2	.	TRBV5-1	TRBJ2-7	TGCGCCAGCAGCGTCGGGGGGAGGGGCTACGAGCAGTACTTC	CASSVGGRGYEQYF
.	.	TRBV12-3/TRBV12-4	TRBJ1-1	TGTGCCAGCAGTTTGTGGGCGAACACTGAAGCTTTCTTT	CASSLWANTEAFF
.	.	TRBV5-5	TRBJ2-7	TGTGCCAGCAGCTTGGGACAGAAAAATTACGAGCAGTACTTC	CASSLGQKNYEQYF
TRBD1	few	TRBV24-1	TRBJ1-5	TGTGCCACCAGTGATCCGGGACAGGGTCAGGGTCAGCCCCAGCATTTT	CATSDPGQGQGQPQHF
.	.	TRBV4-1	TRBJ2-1	TGCGCCAGCAGCCAAAGGAGGGGCCGATCCTACAATGAGCAGTTCTTC	CASSQRRGRSYNEQFF
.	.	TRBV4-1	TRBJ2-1	TGCGCCAGCAGCCACCTATGGACAGCGAGCTCCTACAATGAGCAGTTCTTC	CASSHLWTASSYNEQFF
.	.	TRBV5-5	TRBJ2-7	TGTGCCAGCAGCCCCGTTCAGGCCAGCTCCTACGAGCAGTACTTC	CASSPVQASSYEQYF
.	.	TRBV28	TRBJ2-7	TGTGCCAGCAGTTTGGGTTATGCCTACGAGCAGTACTTC	CASSLGYAYEQYF
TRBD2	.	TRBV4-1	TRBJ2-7	TGCGCCAGCAGCCAAGGTCTAGCGGGGGGATCGCACGAGCAGTACTTC	CASSQGLAGGSHEQYF
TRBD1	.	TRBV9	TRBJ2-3	TGTGCCAGCAGCCCCGGACGGGGGACAGGATCCAACACAGATACGCAGTATTTT	CASSPGRGTGSNTDTQYF
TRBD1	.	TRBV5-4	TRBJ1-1	TGTGCCAGCAGCTTCGAGACAGGGTTGAACACTGAAGCTTTCTTT	CASSFETGLNTEAFF
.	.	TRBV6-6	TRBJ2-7	TGTGCCAGCAGCCCCGGGGCAGGGCTATGGGAGCAGTACTTC	CASSPGAGLWEQYF
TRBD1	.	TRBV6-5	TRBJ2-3	TGTGCCAGCAAATTCGGACAGGGGGCGGTAGATACGCAGTATTTT	CASKFGQGAVDTQYF
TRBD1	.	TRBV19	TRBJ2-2	TGTGCCAGTAGTATAGTAGGGGGCCTTTCGTACGATGGGGAGCTGTTTTTT	CASSIVGGLSYDGELFF
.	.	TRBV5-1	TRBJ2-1	TGCGCCAGCAGCTTGGTTGGCGTCAGCTCCTACAATGAGCAGTTCTTC	CASSLVGVSSYNEQFF
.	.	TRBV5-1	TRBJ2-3	TGCGCCAGCAGCGGAGGGACTACAGATACGCAGTATTTT	CASSGGTTDTQYF
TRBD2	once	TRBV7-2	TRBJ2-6	TGTGCCAGCAGCTCTAGCGGGGGCTCTGGGGCCAACGTCCTGACTTTC	CASSSSGGSGANVLTF
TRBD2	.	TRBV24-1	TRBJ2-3	TGTGCCACCAGTGAAACTAGCGGGGGCGACAGACCAGATACGCAGTATTTT	CATSETSGGDRPDTQYF
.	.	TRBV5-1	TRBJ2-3	TGCGCCAGCAGCTTGGAGAGGCAGGGTTACGATACGCAGTATTTT	CASSLERQGYDTQYF
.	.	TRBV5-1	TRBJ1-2	TGCGCCAGCAGCTCGGAACCCACCGCCTTGGGGCCGGGGAGGGGCTACACCTTC	CASSSEPTALGPGRGYTF
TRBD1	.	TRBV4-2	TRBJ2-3	TGTGCCAGCAGCCAAGCCGGGACAGGGGCTTGGAGTGGGTATTTT	CASSQAGTGAWSGYF
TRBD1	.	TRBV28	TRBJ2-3	TGTGCCAGCAGTCTTTACATGGGACAGGGAACAGATACGCAGTATTTT	CASSLYMGQGTDTQYF
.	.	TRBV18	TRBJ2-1	TGTGCCAGCTCCCTCGTGGGCCATGGGGACAATGAGCAGTTCTTC	CASSLVGHGDNEQFF
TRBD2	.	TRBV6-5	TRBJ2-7	TGTGCCAGCCCAGCGGGGGGGGGCTACGAGCAGTACTTC	CASPAGGGYEQYF
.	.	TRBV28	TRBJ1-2	TGTGCCAGCCTTCGGACCGGCGGCGAAGACTATGGCTACACCTTC	CASLRTGGEDYGYTF
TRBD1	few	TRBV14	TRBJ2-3	TGTGCCAGCAGCCAGGGACAGGGCGTCACAGATACGCAGTATTTT	CASSQGQGVTDTQYF
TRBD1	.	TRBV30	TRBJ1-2	TGTGCCTGGAGTGTCGTGACAGGGCGCGGCTACACCTTC	CAWSVVTGRGYTF
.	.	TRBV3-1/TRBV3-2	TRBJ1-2	TGTGCCAGCAGCCCCCAGGACAGTCTCTATGGCTACACCTTC	CASSPQDSLYGYTF
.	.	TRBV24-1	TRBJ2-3	TGTGCCACCAGTGAGAGGGGCAGGCAAAACACAGATACGCAGTATTTT	CATSERGRQNTDTQYF
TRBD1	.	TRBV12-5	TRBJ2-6	TGTGCTAGTGGTCTCGACAGGGATCTCCCCTCTGGGGCCAACGTCCTGACTTTC	CASGLDRDLPSGANVLTF
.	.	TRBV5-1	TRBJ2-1	TGCGCCAGCTCCCCCCGAAGTAATGAGCAGTTCTTC	CASSPRSNEQFF
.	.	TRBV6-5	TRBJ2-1	TGTGCCAGCAGCCGGGTCGGTACCTACAATGAGCAGTTCTTC	CASSRVGTYNEQFF
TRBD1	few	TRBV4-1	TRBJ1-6	TGCGCCAGCAGCCAAGACAGGGGGAATTCACCCCTCCACTTT	CASSQDRGNSPLHF
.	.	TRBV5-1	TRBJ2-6	TGCGCCAGCAGCTTGGGACGGGGGCAGGGTGGGGCCAACGTCCTGACTTTC	CASSLGRGQGGANVLTF
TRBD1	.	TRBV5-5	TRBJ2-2	TGTGCCAGCAGCCTCGGACAGGGGGCCACCGGGGAGCTGTTTTTT	CASSLGQGATGELFF
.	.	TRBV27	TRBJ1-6	TGTGCCAGCAGTTTATCAAGTCATATGAATCTATCACCCCTCCACTTT	CASSLSSHMNLSPLHF